The clone carrying this T cell receptor (beta chain) was detected a few times. The assay was immunoSEQ multiplex PCR, and TCRdb's table has in-frame clones only and misses some. The profile shows 71,000 or so clones, 80% of them singletons. The data were obtained in a study of OX40 agonist ivuxolimab in advanced cancers. Study-level background: Given to patients was ivuxolimab, an agonistic anti-OX40 (CD134) antibody. Ivuxolimab was delivered to patients intravenously every 2 weeks at doses spanning 0.01 to 10 mg/kg. Patients treated during dose escalation were battling hepatocellular carcinoma, melanoma, renal cell or head and neck cancer.

Germline V CDR1 and CDR2: MDHEN, SYDVKM. This CDR3 spans 14 amino acids. V was cut by 3 bases and J by 2 bases, with 8 bases left in between. With baseline, cycle 4 day 1, and cycle 7 day 1 as timepoints, blood was sampled. The input for sequencing was CD4+ or CD8+ T cells sorted from blood, taken in a trial of the OX40 agonist ivuxolimab. The chain joins TRBV28 to TRBJ1-5; D not resolved. This TCR was sampled from an adult with an advanced solid tumor such as melanoma, head and neck, liver or kidney cancer. CDR3 DNA: TGTGCCAGCAGTTTGGGTTTGCGCAATCAGCCCCAGCATTTT. Translating it yields CASSLGLRNQPQHF.